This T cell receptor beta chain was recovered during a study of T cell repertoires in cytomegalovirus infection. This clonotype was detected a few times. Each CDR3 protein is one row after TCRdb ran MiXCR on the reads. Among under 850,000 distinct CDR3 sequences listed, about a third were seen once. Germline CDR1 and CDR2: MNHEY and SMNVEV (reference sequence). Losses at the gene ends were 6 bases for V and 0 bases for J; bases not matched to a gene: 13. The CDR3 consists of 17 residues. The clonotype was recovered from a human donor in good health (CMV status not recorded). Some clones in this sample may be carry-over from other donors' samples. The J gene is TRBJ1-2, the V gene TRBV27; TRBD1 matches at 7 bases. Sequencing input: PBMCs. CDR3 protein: CASSLLTGRGTNYGYTF. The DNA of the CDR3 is TGTGCCAGCAGCCTCTTGACAGGGCGGGGGACTAACTATGGCTACACCTTC.